This T cell receptor (beta chain) was sequenced for a study of cytomegalovirus exposure and HLA in healthy donors (dated by TCRdb to between 2016 and 2019). At the level of the whole study: According to an earlier analysis of around 600 of the donors, about 190 million T cells yielded 117 million unique TCR beta sequences and around 300 Gb of sequence data. To study patterns of TCR occurrence, a later analysis re-analyzed previously published TCR beta repertoires from more than 550 donors and added high-resolution HLA genotyping. An earlier analysis of approximately 630 of the donors applied high-throughput TCR beta sequencing to assess whether each TCR beta V gene segment acted as functional or pseudogenic. Typing coverage differed by locus: A, B, C, DRB1 and DQB1 were typed in roughly 620-640 donors, DQA1 in about 510, DPA1 in nearly 610, and DPB1 in roughly 470. Donor age, sex, ethnicity and CMV serostatus were collected together with the repertoire data. Besides the first cohort of around 670 subjects, a separate validation cohort made up of 120 different subjects was used. Genome-wide SNP genotypes for about 60% of the 666 donors were used in a later genetic analysis, which treated that subset as a discovery cohort. HLA typing included class I and class II loci at four-digit resolution. Because of strong linkage in the cohort, roughly five DR-DQ haplotypes were treated as single units for association and clustering. About 300 gigabases of sequencing data and 70 million to 100 million unique TCR sequences made up an early release that covered fewer than 650 HLA-typed donors. Every discovery cohort repertoire had been produced on one sequencing platform. High-throughput TCR immunosequencing, statistical association of individual TCRs with disease status, and machine learning were combined to predict cytomegalovirus infection status. Rather than using new phenotypic data, the later analysis identified candidate immune exposures from TCR beta sequences and from how often those sequences occurred across donors. Among about 360 genotyped donors of the cohort, an average of 235,054 unique TCR beta nucleotide sequences were sequenced per donor, roughly 20% of them non-productive. The study used immunosequencing to profile the T cell repertoires of more than 650 subjects and linked those repertoires to cytomegalovirus serostatus. The study aimed to test whether cataloging public T cell receptors could reveal signatures of past pathogen exposure. Of the roughly 400 genotyped donors, over 80% were placed in the genetic ancestry cluster associated with self-reported Caucasian donors.

With regard to this clone: Its antigen is currently not known. The input lacks base qualities; no much larger clone sits a single base away.

Here is what the overall study found, with its caveats: In a later analysis, the rate of TCR association differed among HLA loci, with DRB1 alleles having the most associated TCRs and HLA-C alleles having the fewest. According to a later genetic analysis, donors in an Asian-associated ancestry cluster had fewer N-insertions in productive TCRs than the roughly 700-donor mean. In this cohort, only TCR beta chains were sequenced, and detectable features were limited by the absence of alpha or paired-chain data. Because counts were too low, more than 15 rarely observed V segments, including chromosome 9 orphons, were left out of the earlier analysis of approximately 500 of the donors. A further reported finding was that TCR beta sequences accurately predicted the HLA-A and HLA-B alleles for most subjects in the first cohort. Linkage disequilibrium might explain the correlated functional status among segregating V segments, but an unknown experimental factor could not be excluded. In a later analysis, HLA-associated TCR beta chains were found to be more clonally expanded and to have lower generation probabilities than equally common non-associated chains. In both the original and validation cohorts, the classifier was reported to diagnose cytomegalovirus status with high specificity and sensitivity. A cluster of highly shared sequence variants was judged likely to be a technical artifact of the sequencing pipeline. Because HLA typing was missing for some donors at each locus, association tests included only the typed subset. When HLA alleles, especially DR and DQ, strongly co-occurred, TCR associations were difficult to assign to individual alleles. In a later genetic analysis, a missense DCLRE1C variant was associated with V-gene and J-gene trimming of TCR beta chains, and the association was replicated in an independent cohort. For the cohort, immune exposure information was limited to CMV serostatus. According to a later analysis, most CMV-associated TCR beta chains appeared to be HLA-restricted, and the HLA associations seemed to be driven largely by CMV exposure. In the study, approximately 160 TCR beta chains were listed as associated with cytomegalovirus. Roughly uniform sequencing depth across donors was assumed in presence/absence analyses, although this assumption may not hold. In vitro tests confirmed that a few of the cytomegalovirus-associated TCR beta chains recognize cytomegalovirus antigens. Specific HLA alleles were associated with 15,000 to 20,000 TCR beta sequences at a false discovery rate of 0.05 in a later analysis. In an earlier analysis of over 550 of the donors, most TCR beta V segments were observed in productive rearrangements about 87% or about 30% of the time, broadly matching IMGT annotations. Most TCR sequences were seen in very few donors, while some public TCRs were found in many individuals. According to a later analysis, parvovirus B19, influenza, CMV and Epstein-Barr virus appeared linked to several top co-occurrence clusters. The authors suggested that the approach could potentially be extended to other disease states and immunological phenotypes.

Library preparation was by the immunoSEQ multiplex PCR assay. The multiplex PCR relied on a mix of 60 forward primers for TCR Vbeta segments and 13 reverse primers for TCR Jbeta segments. The CDR3 region of rearranged TCR beta genes was amplified from genomic DNA by a multiplex PCR assay. Amplified TCR beta libraries were sequenced as 87-base-pair reads on the Illumina HiSeq System. As for the authors' bioinformatics: Across the 500 to 850 repertoires, a later analysis counted 80 million or so unique TCR beta chains, about 10 million of which were shared by at least two donors. A nearest-neighbor algorithm error-corrected the raw reads and collapsed the reads into unique sequences, merging closely related sequences to remove PCR and sequencing errors. V, D and J gene segments were assigned by aligning CDR3 sequences to IMGT reference sequences. For a sequence to be retained, a match of at least six nucleotides to both a V gene segment and a J gene segment was required. Rearrangements were called productive when the CDR3 lacked stop codons and stayed in frame with V and J; all others were non-productive. Following IMGT convention, CDR3 was defined as the stretch from the second conserved V-encoded cysteine up to the conserved J-encoded phenylalanine. In an earlier analysis of around 600 of the donors, sequences lacking an unambiguous match to a single V gene segment were excluded. An earlier analysis of several hundred of the donors called V segments functional above 56.7% productive rearrangements and segregating when the between-donor standard deviation exceeded 5%. To diagnose cytomegalovirus status from the catalog of TCR beta chain sequences, a statistical classification framework was built. In a later analysis, TCR nucleotide sequences were compared against IMGT/GENE-DB human TR gene sequences so that V and J genes could be assigned. In a later analysis, CDR3 sequences and most-parsimonious VDJ recombination scenarios were assigned using the TCRdist pipeline. In a later analysis, every TCR beta chain was defined by the combination of its CDR3 amino acid sequence and its V-gene family, and reads without a unique V-gene family were dropped. As a way to deal with suspected cross-contamination and a sequencing artifact, a later analysis dropped more than 500 nucleotide sequences that were highly shared and had low generation probability. For each public chain, a later analysis derived a clonal expansion index from normalized ranks of inferred template counts within each repertoire. In a later analysis, generation probabilities were computed with a VDJ recombination model fitted to out-of-frame rearrangements, and the resulting probabilities were checked against IGoR. A later analysis scored TCR-TCR, TCR-HLA and TCR-CMV co-occurrence with hypergeometric tests, applying a repertoire-size bias correction to TCR pairs. False discovery rates were estimated in a later analysis by permuting HLA or CMV assignments 20 times. In a later analysis, co-occurring TCRs were grouped using DBSCAN, with TCRdist sequence similarity added in when clustering inside HLA-allele-positive subsets. Repertoires with fewer than 30,000 or more than 120,000 public chains were left out of co-occurrence clustering, as were five repertoires with anomalous nucleotide sharing. Entries here come from immuneACCESS through TCRdb and include only in-frame sequences with V and J called. Some clones fail to appear in such tables; in the studies checked, an unresolved V gene covers under half of the shortfall, and the cause of the remainder is unknown. The V and J calls and clone size are taken from that table; D and trimming were inferred from the DNA. The sample profile shows about 96,000 clones; about four fifths of them were found once. The biggest ten clones account for around 3% of the sample.

The cohort comprised some 680 healthy bone marrow donors. At the time of sampling, every cohort member was nominally healthy, though immune exposures that went unrecorded were likely present. The donor was CMV seropositive and was included in the group of 250 to 300 seropositive cohort members. A peripheral blood sample was collected from each donor, and TCR beta sequencing was performed on peripheral blood mononuclear cells. Genomic DNA extraction from the blood cell samples was performed with the Qiagen DNeasy Blood Extraction Kit. This sequence was found in a female donor in good health and CMV-seropositive. What was sequenced was PBMCs.

CDR3 sequence: CASSERGTGELFF. The DNA sequence reads TGTGCCAGCAGTGAAAGAGGTACCGGGGAGCTGTTTTTT. The chain links TRBV2 with TRBJ2-2, with the D gene call left open. The CDR3 sequence holds 13 residues, the cysteine and phenylalanine included. Just CDR3 DNA is preserved here, 39 bases in frame from base 1. CDR1 and CDR2 were assigned from the germline V gene as SNHLY and FYNNEI. V and J are truncated by 2 bases and 5 bases respectively, leaving an intervening sequence of 6 bases.